This TCR beta chain was sequenced for a study of cytomegalovirus exposure and HLA in healthy donors. Study-wide results and limits: HLA alleles were associated with 15,000 to 20,000 TCR beta sequences in a later analysis at 0.05 false discovery rate. By HLA locus, TCR association rates varied in a later analysis, with DRB1 showing the most and HLA-C the fewest. About 87% or about 30% of the time was how often most TCR beta V segments were productive, according to an earlier analysis.

A note on this clone: Its target is unknown.

It was healthy bone marrow donors who served as donors. It was with 60 Vbeta and 13 Jbeta primers that the PCR ran. Assay: immunoSEQ multiplex PCR; the TCRdb copy retains only in-frame clones and omits some. The sample carries approximately 210,000 clones, 75% to 90% recorded once. Per the germline V gene, CDR1 is SGHDT and CDR2 is YYEEEE. The CDR3 is made up of 15 amino acids. Trimming removed 3 bases from V and 7 bases from J, with 16 bases in between. The V call is TRBV5-6, the J call TRBJ2-2; perhaps TRBD2 as D (7 bases). This TCR came from a man younger than 45 in good health and CMV-seronegative. Sequences were obtained from PBMCs. In nucleotides, the CDR3 is TGTGCCAGCAGCTCTTCGGGGGGCTGGGACGGGGAGCTGTTTTTT. Its protein product is CASSSSGGWDGELFF.